The source of this T cell receptor beta chain is a study of blood T cell repertoires in COVID-19. The overall study: Sites in the United States, Italy and Spain provided acute and convalescent COVID-19 samples. PBMCs, B-cell-depleted T cells, or T cells were the source of the cDNA or gDNA that made up the material.

Per the original data handling: Researchers report that nucleated cell counts were estimated from reference gene primer amplification. The assay was immunoSEQ multiplex PCR, and TCRdb's table has in-frame clones only and misses some. V and J calls and clone size are given by that table; D and trimming were obtained from the DNA. The sample includes around 280,000 clones, approximately 86% seen only once; the top ten take roughly 2.4%. This TCR derives from a woman aged 45-59 years who had recovered from COVID-19. The sample comprised peripheral blood.

The CDR3 is CASSSRRGRGNQPQHF. The CDR3 nucleotides are TGTGCCAGCAGCTCCAGAAGGGGTAGGGGCAATCAGCCCCAGCATTTT. This chain uses TRBV11-3 with TRBJ1-5; the D gene is possibly TRBD1 (5 bases). V was cut by 4 bases and J by 2 bases, with 15 bases left in between. CDR3 length: 16 amino acids. Per the germline V gene, CDR1 is SGHNT and CDR2 is YENEEA.